These T cell receptor beta chains were read from a single sample in a study of post-analysis software for immune sequencing data. From the PCR reads, TCRdb called clonotypes with MiXCR, one entry per CDR3 protein. The sample has about 540,000 distinct CDR3 sequences, approximately 31% seen once. The specimen was blood. The receptors originated from a girl between 2 and 17 years old with multiple sclerosis. Both conserved end residues are part of each CDR3. D genes are given only for firm matches. Part of the rows lack a size; the others show once, few, many or a class for expanded clones.

V gene,D gene,J gene,clone size,CDR3 protein,CDR3 DNA
TRBV28,TRBD2,TRBJ2-4,-,CASSLGRGGPNIQYF,TGTGCCAGCAGTTTGGGCCGGGGGGGCCCGAACATTCAGTACTTC
TRBV20-1,-,TRBJ1-2,-,CSASPPRTNNYGYTF,TGCAGTGCTAGCCCCCCCAGGACCAATAACTATGGCTACACCTTC
TRBV10-3,-,TRBJ2-7,few,CAISPRGYEQYF,TGTGCCATCAGTCCCCGGGGGTACGAGCAGTACTTC
TRBV3-1,-,TRBJ2-6,-,CASSQGGFSGADVLTF,TGTGCCAGCAGCCAAGGGGGGTTTTCTGGGGCCGACGTCCTGACTTTC
TRBV3-1,TRBD2,TRBJ2-4,few,CASSLRTSGGAVDIQYF,TGTGCCAGCAGCCTCAGGACTAGCGGGGGGGCCGTGGACATTCAGTACTTC
TRBV11-2,TRBD2,TRBJ2-1,few,CASSRSGFSYNEQFF,TGTGCCAGCAGCCGTAGCGGGTTCTCCTACAATGAGCAGTTCTTC
TRBV20-1,TRBD1,TRBJ2-7,-,CSAPGQSYEQYF,TGCAGTGCGCCGGGACAGTCCTACGAGCAGTACTTC
TRBV10-3,TRBD1,TRBJ1-2,-,CAISDKTGTGNYGYTF,TGTGCCATCAGTGACAAGACCGGGACAGGCAACTATGGCTACACCTTC
TRBV10-3,-,TRBJ2-5,many,CAISGGDQETQYF,TGTGCCATCAGTGGGGGGGATCAAGAGACCCAGTACTTC
TRBV20-1,TRBD2,TRBJ2-5,few,CSASVSGGEKTQYF,TGCAGTGCTAGTGTTAGCGGGGGGGAGAAGACCCAGTACTTC
TRBV7-2,-,TRBJ2-4,few,CASSFAGTGKNIQYF,TGTGCCAGCAGCTTCGCCGGGACGGGGAAAAACATTCAGTACTTC
TRBV10-2,TRBD2,TRBJ2-7,few,CASIPSGGLYEQYF,TGCGCCAGCATTCCCAGCGGGGGCCTCTACGAGCAGTACTTC
TRBV3-1,-,TRBJ2-7,-,CASSQGREGWREQYF,TGTGCCAGCAGCCAAGGACGCGAGGGATGGCGGGAGCAGTACTTC
TRBV6-5,-,TRBJ2-2,-,CASSYFGSNTGELFF,TGTGCCAGCAGTTATTTCGGCAGTAACACCGGGGAGCTGTTTTTT
TRBV9,TRBD1,TRBJ2-5,-,CTSSAMTGGETQYF,TGTACCAGCAGCGCAATGACAGGGGGAGAGACCCAGTACTTC
TRBV6-6,TRBD1,TRBJ1-2,-,CASSITDRDPYGYTF,TGTGCCAGCAGCATTACGGACAGGGATCCCTATGGCTACACCTTC
TRBV7-6,-,TRBJ2-1,-,CASSLVADTEQFF,TGTGCCAGCAGCTTAGTTGCGGACACAGAGCAGTTCTTC
TRBV11-2,TRBD1,TRBJ2-5,-,CASSLDRTGSQTQYF,TGTGCCAGCAGCTTAGATCGGACAGGGTCGCAGACCCAGTACTTC
TRBV12-3/TRBV12-4,-,TRBJ1-1,few,CASSFPGTNEAFF,TGTGCCAGCAGTTTCCCCGGGACAAATGAAGCTTTCTTT
TRBV7-2,TRBD1,TRBJ2-3,few,CASSLHGTGADTQYF,TGTGCCAGCAGCTTACATGGGACAGGGGCAGATACGCAGTATTTT
TRBV7-2,-,TRBJ2-1,-,CASSLYGVSSYNEQFF,TGTGCCAGCAGCTTATATGGGGTTAGCTCCTACAATGAGCAGTTCTTC
TRBV14,TRBD2,TRBJ2-4,-,CASSHSGGLVLAKNIQYF,TGTGCCAGCAGCCACAGCGGGGGGCTCGTTCTAGCCAAAAACATTCAGTACTTC
TRBV20-1,-,TRBJ1-5,few,CSAGGKAEQPQHF,TGCAGTGCTGGGGGGAAGGCAGAACAGCCCCAGCATTTT
TRBV20-1,TRBD2,TRBJ2-7,many,CSARLAGVNEQYF,TGCAGTGCTAGGCTAGCGGGGGTGAACGAGCAGTACTTC
TRBV11-2,-,TRBJ1-6,few,CASSSDLRDSPLHF,TGTGCCAGCAGCTCGGACCTCAGAGATTCACCCCTCCACTTT
TRBV20-1,-,TRBJ2-3,few,CSASGQEDTQYF,TGCAGTGCTAGCGGGCAAGAGGATACGCAGTATTTT
TRBV5-1,-,TRBJ2-3,-,CASSLESDYSADTQYF,TGCGCCAGCAGCTTGGAATCCGATTATAGCGCAGATACGCAGTATTTT
TRBV7-2,-,TRBJ1-4,once,CASSLGSTNEKRFF,TGTGCCAGCAGCTTGGGATCAACTAATGAAAAACGGTTTTTT
TRBV28,TRBD1,TRBJ1-1,few,CASSPSTGVNTEAFF,TGTGCCAGCAGTCCTTCGACAGGGGTAAACACTGAAGCTTTCTTT
TRBV5-5,-,TRBJ1-2,few,CASSPNSLGNYGYTF,TGTGCCAGCAGCCCAAACAGTTTGGGTAACTATGGCTACACCTTC
TRBV18,-,TRBJ1-2,few,CASSPHADSGYTF,TGTGCCAGCTCACCACATGCCGACTCAGGCTACACCTTC
TRBV20-1,-,TRBJ2-5,many,CSALKKETQYF,TGCAGTGCCCTTAAAAAGGAGACCCAGTACTTC
TRBV27,-,TRBJ2-6,-,CASTPLLATANVLTF,TGTGCCAGTACTCCCTTACTAGCAACGGCCAACGTCCTGACTTTC
TRBV7-2,TRBD2,TRBJ2-5,-,CASSLEWRGGPGTQYF,TGTGCCAGCAGCTTAGAATGGCGGGGGGGTCCCGGGACCCAGTACTTC
TRBV12-3/TRBV12-4,TRBD1,TRBJ2-3,few,CASSKGQGPDTQYF,TGTGCCAGCAGCAAGGGACAGGGGCCAGATACGCAGTATTTT
TRBV4-2,-,TRBJ2-7,few,CASSLSDSAYEQYF,TGTGCCAGCAGCCTCTCCGACAGTGCCTACGAGCAGTACTTC
TRBV13,-,TRBJ1-6,-,CASSLGSLRARRLHF,TGTGCCAGCAGCTTAGGTTCCCTCCGGGCTAGACGCCTCCACTTT
TRBV20-1,TRBD2,TRBJ2-1,-,CSARDPGLAFYNEQFF,TGCAGTGCTAGAGATCCGGGACTAGCTTTCTACAATGAGCAGTTCTTC
TRBV24-1,-,TRBJ2-6,-,CATSLSGANVLTF,TGTGCCACCAGTCTATCTGGGGCCAACGTCCTGACTTTC
TRBV7-2,TRBD1,TRBJ2-3,-,CASLQGSGTDTQYF,TGTGCCAGCTTACAGGGGTCCGGCACAGATACGCAGTATTTT
TRBV12-3/TRBV12-4,-,TRBJ1-4,-,CATAAGDFGEKLFF,TGTGCCACCGCGGCGGGGGACTTCGGAGAAAAACTGTTTTTT
TRBV3-1,-,TRBJ2-7,-,CASSQDPEGLQYF,TGTGCCAGCAGCCAAGATCCGGAGGGGCTGCAGTACTTC